The 5 T cell receptor beta chains below all came from one sample that was sequenced in a study of blood T cell repertoires in COVID-19. Data came from immunoSEQ multiplex PCR; TCRdb stores just in-frame clones and leaves some out. This sample carries roughly 81,000 clones, around 85% of them seen once, and the ten largest clones take under 3.5%. Material: peripheral blood. All receptors derive from a woman older than 75 with COVID-19, enrolled during active disease.

V gene TRBV10-3 combines with J gene TRBJ2-5; TRBD2 aligns across 15 bases. CDR1 is ENHRY and CDR2 is SYGVKD in the germline V gene. Losses at the gene ends were 7 bases for V and 5 bases for J; bases not matched to a gene: 8. The CDR3 has 16 residues. The CDR3 loop reads CAINSGLAGGPETQYF. CDR3 DNA sequence: TGTGCCATCAACTCGGGACTAGCGGGGGGCCCGGAGACCCAGTACTTC.

The chain joins TRBV5-5 to TRBJ2-7; no reliable D call. This CDR3 has 11 amino acids. V shed 3 bases and J shed 3 bases, with 4 bases lying between them. Germline CDR1 and CDR2: SGHKS and YYEKEE (reference sequence). Here the CDR3 reads CASSSNYEQYF. DNA for the CDR3: TGTGCCAGCAGCTCCAACTACGAGCAGTACTTC. Filled out from reference TRBV5-5 and TRBJ2-7, the complete variable domain reads DAGVTQSPTHLIKTRGQQVTLRCSPISGHKSVSWYQQVLGQGPQFIFQYYEKEERGRGNFPDRFSARQFPNYSSELNVNALLLGDSALYLCASSSNYEQYFGPGTRLTVT.

The chain recombines TRBV11-1 with TRBJ2-2; 7 nucleotides agree with TRBD1. CDR1 is SGHAT, CDR2 FQDESV, per germline (reference sequence). This CDR3 has 16 residues. V lost 8 bases and J lost 0; bases outside the gene matches: 9. CDR3 in amino acids: CASSTRQGANTGELFF. The CDR3 bases are TGTGCCAGCTCTACCAGACAGGGCGCGAACACCGGGGAGCTGTTTTTT.

V gene TRBV30 combines with J gene TRBJ1-5; no clear D. CDR1 is GTSNPN, CDR2 SVGIG, per germline (reference sequence). The CDR3 loop spans 16 amino acids. Trimming shortened V by 2 bases and J by 7 bases, and 21 bases separated the two germline ends. CDR3 protein: CAWSLGSGIRGQPQHF. For the CDR3, the DNA is TGTGCCTGGAGTTTAGGTTCCGGGATTCGAGGACAGCCCCAGCATTTT.

The rearrangement uses TRBV6-6 and TRBJ2-7, with D maybe TRBD2 (5 bases). The CDR3 length is 13 residues. Looked up from germline, CDR1 is MNHNY and CDR2 is SVGAGI (reference sequence). V was trimmed by 6 bases and J by 3 bases, leaving 12 bases between them. DNA for the CDR3: TGTGCCAGCAGCCGACTAAGACTCTACGAGCAGTACTTC. As protein: CASSRLRLYEQYF.